This TCR beta chain was sequenced in a study of blood T cells in healthy people across ages. Next came a second PCR, run for about 6 to 12 cycles, which used a sample-barcoded 5' primer along with a J-beta primer mix. One entry per CDR3 protein, called by TCRdb with MiXCR from the 5' RACE reads. The sample has some 1.5 million distinct CDR3 sequences, approximately 28% seen once; the top ten hold about 7.7%. Points on this clonotype: What it binds is unknown.

General study points: Estimated diversity, derived from one million T cells, was regarded as an underestimate. Both naive CD4+ cell counts and diversity were greater in long-lived donors than in aged donors.

The CDR3 spans 15 residues. The ends lost 1 base at V and 0 bases at J; junction bases unmatched: 3. The germline gives CDR1 DFQATT, CDR2 SNEGSKA (reference sequence). The source of this sequence is a woman in her 30s in good health. Sequencing was performed on blood. This chain uses TRBV20-1 with TRBJ1-2, with 9 bases that match TRBD1. DNA of the CDR3: TGCAGTGCTAGAGTAACAGGGGGCTCTAACTATGGCTACACCTTC. Amino acid sequence: CSARVTGGSNYGYTF.